A selection of T cell receptor beta chains follows, all from one sample in a study of shared clonotypes between healthy human individuals. The repertoire was sequenced with immunoSEQ multiplex PCR; TCRdb's copy has only in-frame clones and lacks some. Seen here are about 2 million clones, 85% to 95% observed once, and the top ten hold 0.13%. Sequencing was performed on naive CD4+ T cells sorted from blood. These TCRs come from a man in his late teens or twenties in good health. The CDR3 runs from the conserved cysteine through the conserved F or W. Fields, in order: clone size, D gene, J gene, V gene, CDR3 protein, CDR3 DNA. A D gene is named only where the DNA matches it firmly. A clone size is listed for some rows: how often the clone was seen (once, few, many), or a class if it is expanded.

>NA|TRBD1|TRBJ2-5|TRBV6-1
CASSLDREETQYF
TGTGCCAGCAGTCTGGACAGGGAAGAGACCCAGTACTTC
>NA|NA|TRBJ1-1|TRBV18
CASPTSGSGNTEAFF
TGTGCCAGCCCTACCAGCGGATCGGGGAACACTGAAGCTTTCTTT
>NA|NA|TRBJ2-2|TRBV25-1
CASSEAGKNTGELFF
TGTGCCAGCAGTGAAGCGGGGAAGAACACCGGGGAGCTGTTTTTT
>NA|TRBD1|TRBJ2-2|TRBV5-1
CASSFRTGNTGELFF
TGCGCCAGCAGCTTTAGGACAGGGAACACCGGGGAGCTGTTTTTT
>NA|TRBD1|TRBJ2-7|TRBV28
CASSSPGQGAYEQYF
TGTGCCAGCAGTTCTCCAGGACAGGGTGCCTACGAGCAGTACTTC
>NA|TRBD1|TRBJ2-5|TRBV28
CASSLLGTGDTRETQYF
TGTGCCAGCAGCCTTCTAGGGACAGGGGATACTCGGGAGACCCAGTACTTC
>once|NA|TRBJ1-1|TRBV4-2
CASSQEERGTTEAFF
TGTGCCAGCAGCCAAGAAGAAAGGGGGACCACTGAAGCTTTCTTT
>NA|TRBD1|TRBJ2-7|TRBV30
CAWSEKNRGTYEQYF
TGTGCCTGGAGTGAAAAAAACAGGGGCACCTACGAGCAGTACTTC
>NA|NA|TRBJ2-1|TRBV9
CASTKRRSISEQFF
TGTGCCAGCACCAAACGTAGATCCATCAGTGAGCAGTTCTTC
>NA|NA|TRBJ2-5|TRBV19
CASSIPQGRENQETQYF
TGTGCCAGTAGTATCCCTCAGGGCCGGGAGAATCAAGAGACCCAGTACTTC
>NA|NA|TRBJ1-1|TRBV5-6
CASSLPTSLNTEAFF
TGTGCCAGCAGCCTACCCACCTCACTGAACACTGAAGCTTTCTTT
>NA|NA|TRBJ2-6|TRBV29-1
CSVGLSSGANVLTF
TGCAGCGTCGGACTGTCTTCTGGGGCCAACGTCCTGACTTTC
>NA|NA|TRBJ2-7|TRBV9
CASSLGGTGHVYEQYF
TGTGCCAGCAGCCTCGGGGGAACGGGACATGTCTACGAGCAGTACTTC
>once|NA|TRBJ1-4|TRBV1
CTSSQDGDKKLFF
TGCACCAGCAGCCAAGACGGGGACAAAAAACTGTTTTTT
>NA|NA|TRBJ2-7|TRBV2
CASRLAQTLGTYEQYF
TGTGCCAGCAGGCTCGCCCAAACCCTAGGGACCTACGAGCAGTACTTC
>NA|NA|TRBJ1-5|TRBV15
CATSREDGRNQPQHF
TGTGCCACCAGCAGAGAGGACGGTCGCAATCAGCCCCAGCATTTT
>NA|TRBD1|TRBJ1-2|TRBV18
CASSPAQGQNYGYTF
TGTGCCAGCTCACCGGCACAGGGGCAGAACTATGGCTACACCTTC
>NA|NA|TRBJ2-1|TRBV6-5
CASSYSHRDRTNEQFF
TGTGCCAGCAGTTACTCCCACAGGGATCGTACGAATGAGCAGTTCTTC
>NA|NA|TRBJ1-5|TRBV6-1
CASSRGGGPNQPQHF
TGTGCCAGCAGTCGGGGTGGGGGGCCTAATCAGCCCCAGCATTTT
>once|NA|TRBJ1-3|TRBV27
CASGVNSGNTIYF
TGTGCCAGCGGAGTAAACTCTGGAAACACCATATATTTT
>NA|NA|TRBJ2-7|TRBV6-5
CASSATGNSYEQYF
TGTGCCAGCAGTGCTACAGGTAACTCCTACGAGCAGTACTTC
>NA|TRBD1|TRBJ1-6|TRBV4-1
CASSQFHTGTGFSPLHF
TGCGCCAGCAGCCAATTCCACACCGGGACAGGGTTCTCACCCCTCCACTTT
>NA|NA|TRBJ2-7|TRBV7-9
CASSLGGTDISYEQYF
TGTGCCAGCAGCTTAGGAGGAACAGATATCTCCTACGAGCAGTACTTC
>NA|NA|TRBJ2-5|TRBV9
CASSVGSRVETQYF
TGTGCCAGCAGCGTAGGATCCCGGGTGGAGACCCAGTACTTC
>once|NA|TRBJ1-2|TRBV19
CASSIQGYGYTF
TGTGCCAGTAGTATACAGGGTTATGGCTACACCTTC
>NA|NA|TRBJ2-5|TRBV19
CASSTYETQYF
TGTGCCAGTAGCACCTACGAGACCCAGTACTTC
>NA|TRBD1|TRBJ1-4|TRBV11-3
CASSRRDRASGKLFF
TGTGCCAGCAGCCGCCGGGACAGGGCATCTGGAAAACTGTTTTTT
>NA|NA|TRBJ2-1|TRBV6-1
CASSEVIAGGDSYNEQFF
TGTGCCAGCAGTGAAGTGATTGCAGGAGGGGATTCCTACAATGAGCAGTTCTTC
>NA|NA|TRBJ2-1|TRBV19
CASSAATRNEQFF
TGTGCCAGTAGTGCCGCGACGCGCAATGAGCAGTTCTTC
>NA|TRBD2|TRBJ2-7|TRBV9
CASSSATSGPYEQYF
TGTGCCAGCAGCTCGGCGACTAGCGGCCCCTACGAGCAGTACTTC
>few|NA|TRBJ1-6|TRBV19
CASSSRSLNSPLHF
TGTGCCAGTAGTTCCAGAAGTCTCAATTCACCCCTCCACTTT
>NA|NA|TRBJ2-7|TRBV2
CASTDGDYYEQYF
TGTGCCAGCACCGACGGGGATTACTACGAGCAGTACTTC
>NA|NA|TRBJ2-7|TRBV21-1
CASSTRQGAPYEQYF
TGTGCCAGCAGCACCCGACAGGGGGCCCCCTACGAGCAGTACTTC
>NA|TRBD1|TRBJ1-2|TRBV30
CAWNQLQGEGGYTF
TGTGCCTGGAATCAACTACAGGGGGAAGGCGGCTACACCTTC
>once|NA|TRBJ1-3|TRBV5-1
CASSLNPGDSGNTIYF
TGCGCCAGCAGCCTCAACCCAGGCGATTCTGGAAACACCATATATTTT
>NA|NA|TRBJ1-3|TRBV9
CASSAVVGNTIYF
TGTGCCAGCAGCGCCGTCGTTGGAAACACCATATATTTT
>NA|NA|TRBJ1-1|TRBV5-1
CASSLRDGLGAEAFF
TGCGCCAGCAGCCTTAGGGACGGTTTAGGCGCTGAAGCTTTCTTT
>NA|NA|TRBJ2-7|TRBV10-3
CATRTERWGEQYF
TGTGCCACGAGGACCGAACGTTGGGGGGAGCAGTACTTC
>NA|NA|TRBJ2-2|TRBV18
CASSRGQSQNTGELFF
TGTGCCAGCTCACGCGGACAGAGCCAGAACACCGGGGAGCTGTTTTTT
>NA|TRBD2|TRBJ2-2|TRBV11-1
CASSLELEAGVDTGELFF
TGTGCCAGCAGCTTAGAGTTGGAAGCGGGGGTCGACACCGGGGAGCTGTTTTTT
>NA|NA|TRBJ2-7|TRBV21-1
CASSIRRQASPNYEQYF
TGTGCCAGCAGCATTAGAAGACAGGCCTCTCCTAATTACGAGCAGTACTTC
>NA|NA|TRBJ1-6|TRBV6-1
CASLKFPGENSPLHF
TGTGCCAGCCTCAAGTTTCCAGGGGAGAATTCACCCCTCCACTTT
>NA|TRBD1|TRBJ1-2|TRBV28
CASSSTGGGYGYTF
TGTGCCAGCAGTTCGACAGGGGGCGGCTATGGCTACACCTTC
>NA|NA|TRBJ2-2|TRBV5-1
CASSVGQLNTGELFF
TGCGCCAGCAGCGTAGGACAGCTGAACACCGGGGAGCTGTTTTTT
>NA|NA|TRBJ1-1|TRBV11-2
CASSPRQNTEAFF
TGTGCCAGCAGCCCACGACAAAACACTGAAGCTTTCTTT
>NA|NA|TRBJ2-1|TRBV11-2
CASSLVTSLGSYNEQFF
TGTGCCAGCAGCTTAGTTACTAGCCTCGGCTCCTACAATGAGCAGTTCTTC
>NA|NA|TRBJ2-1|TRBV21-1
CASSKGIVLWGTGDYNEQFF
TGTGCCAGCAGCAAAGGTATAGTTTTGTGGGGGACAGGGGACTACAATGAGCAGTTCTTC
>NA|NA|TRBJ2-3|TRBV7-9
CASSGVTQWQYF
TGTGCCAGCAGCGGAGTGACGCAGTGGCAGTATTTT
>NA|TRBD2|TRBJ2-7|TRBV28
CASSAQGLAGGTYEQYF
TGTGCCAGCAGTGCCCAGGGACTAGCGGGGGGTACCTACGAGCAGTACTTC
>NA|TRBD1|TRBJ2-5|TRBV11-3
CASSLDRYQETQYF
TGTGCCAGCAGCCTGGACAGGTACCAAGAGACCCAGTACTTC
>NA|NA|TRBJ2-5|TRBV11-2
CASSLDRPGFETQYF
TGTGCCAGCAGCTTAGACCGTCCGGGGTTTGAGACCCAGTACTTC
>NA|NA|TRBJ2-1|TRBV18
CASSTGSHEQFF
TGTGCCAGCTCAACAGGGTCCCATGAGCAGTTCTTC
>once|NA|TRBJ2-6|TRBV7-9
CASSLLTASGANVLTF
TGTGCCAGCAGCTTGCTGACCGCCTCTGGGGCCAACGTCCTGACTTTC
>NA|TRBD2|TRBJ2-3|TRBV2
CASSESGGPNDTQYF
TGTGCCAGCAGTGAAAGCGGGGGGCCAAACGATACGCAGTATTTT
>once|NA|TRBJ1-6|TRBV30
CAWSLDISNSPLHF
TGTGCCTGGAGTCTTGACATTTCTAATTCACCCCTCCACTTT